These T cell receptor beta chains were read from a single sample in a study of T cell repertoires in cytomegalovirus infection. MiXCR, applied by TCRdb to the reads, yields one record per CDR3 protein. In the table there are about 310,000 distinct CDR3 sequences, roughly 15% of which are singletons. The material sequenced was PBMCs. The receptors were sampled from a human donor in good health (CMV status not recorded). Some clones in this sample may be carry-over from other donors' samples. Both conserved end residues are part of each CDR3. D genes are given only for firm matches.

v_gene: TRBV5-4; d_gene: .; CDR3aa: CASSLVGFDSPLHF
v_gene: TRBV7-2; d_gene: .; CDR3aa: CASSLRTSTDTQYF
v_gene: TRBV28; d_gene: TRBD1; CDR3aa: CASSFRDRYGQPQHF
v_gene: TRBV12-3/TRBV12-4; d_gene: TRBD2; CDR3aa: CASSLGAGGNNEQFF
v_gene: TRBV5-4; d_gene: .; CDR3aa: CASSPRWTEAPYEQYF
v_gene: TRBV10-3; d_gene: TRBD1; CDR3aa: CAISGPDRGRDEQYF
v_gene: TRBV28; d_gene: .; CDR3aa: CAGARGGNNQPQHF
v_gene: TRBV2; d_gene: TRBD2; CDR3aa: CATTGLVNTDTQYF
v_gene: TRBV20-1; d_gene: TRBD1; CDR3aa: CSARDGRQGQSPLHF
v_gene: TRBV7-8; d_gene: .; CDR3aa: CASSFAGRFTDTQYF
v_gene: TRBV27; d_gene: .; CDR3aa: CASGGTARPTGEQFF
v_gene: TRBV6-1; d_gene: .; CDR3aa: CASSELQAAMNTEAFF